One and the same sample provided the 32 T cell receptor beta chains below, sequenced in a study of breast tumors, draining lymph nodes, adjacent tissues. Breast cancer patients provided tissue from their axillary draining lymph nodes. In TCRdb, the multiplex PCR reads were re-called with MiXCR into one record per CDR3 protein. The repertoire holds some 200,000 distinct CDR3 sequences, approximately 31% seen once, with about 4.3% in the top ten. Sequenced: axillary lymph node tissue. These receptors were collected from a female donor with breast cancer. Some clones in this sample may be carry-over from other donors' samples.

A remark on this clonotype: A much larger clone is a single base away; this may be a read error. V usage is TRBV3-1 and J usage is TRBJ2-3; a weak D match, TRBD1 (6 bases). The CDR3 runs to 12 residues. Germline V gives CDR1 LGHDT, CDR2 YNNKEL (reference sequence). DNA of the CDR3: TGTGCCAGCGGCCAGGGGACAGATACGCAGTATTTT. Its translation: CASGQGTDTQYF.

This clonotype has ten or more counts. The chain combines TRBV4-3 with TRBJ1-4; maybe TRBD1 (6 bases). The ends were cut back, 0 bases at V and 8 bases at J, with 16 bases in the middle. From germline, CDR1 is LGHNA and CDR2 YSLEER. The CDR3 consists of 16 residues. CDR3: CASSQDFRGAGEKLFF. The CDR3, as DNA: TGCGCCAGCAGCCAAGATTTCCGGGGGGCAGGAGAAAAACTGTTTTTT.

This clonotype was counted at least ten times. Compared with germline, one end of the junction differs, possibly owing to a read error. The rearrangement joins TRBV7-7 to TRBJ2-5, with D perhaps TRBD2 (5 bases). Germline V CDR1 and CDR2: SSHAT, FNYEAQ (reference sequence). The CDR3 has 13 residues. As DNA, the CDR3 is TGTGCTAGCAGCTCGCCCGGGGAAGAGACCCAGTACTTC. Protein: CASSSPGEETQYF.

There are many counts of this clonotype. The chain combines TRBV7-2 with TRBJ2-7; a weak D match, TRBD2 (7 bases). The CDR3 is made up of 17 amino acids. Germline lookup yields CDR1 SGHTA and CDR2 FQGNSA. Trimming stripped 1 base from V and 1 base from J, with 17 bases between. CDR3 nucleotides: TGTGCCAGCAGCTTAGGGGGGGGGCCAGGGCAATCCTACGAGCAGTACTTC. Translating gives CASSLGGGPGQSYEQYF.

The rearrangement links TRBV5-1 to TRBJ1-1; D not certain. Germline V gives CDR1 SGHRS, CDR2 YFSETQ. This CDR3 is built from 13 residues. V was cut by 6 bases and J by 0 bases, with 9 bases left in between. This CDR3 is CASMVGVNTEAFF. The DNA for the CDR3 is TGCGCCAGCATGGTCGGGGTGAACACTGAAGCTTTCTTT.

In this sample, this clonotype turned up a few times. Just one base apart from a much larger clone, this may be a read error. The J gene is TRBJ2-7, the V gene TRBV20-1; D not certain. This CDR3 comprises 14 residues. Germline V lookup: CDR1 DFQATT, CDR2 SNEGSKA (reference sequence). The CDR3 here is CSARYQRPSSEQYF. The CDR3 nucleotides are TGCAGTGCTAGATACCAGCGTCCCTCCTCCGAGCAGTACTTC.

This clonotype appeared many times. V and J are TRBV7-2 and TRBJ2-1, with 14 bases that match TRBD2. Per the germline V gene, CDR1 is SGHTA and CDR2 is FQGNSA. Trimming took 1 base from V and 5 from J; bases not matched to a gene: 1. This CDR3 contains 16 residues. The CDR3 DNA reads TGTGCCAGCAGCTTAGAGGGACTAGCGGGAGACAATGAGCAGTTCTTC. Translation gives CASSLEGLAGDNEQFF.

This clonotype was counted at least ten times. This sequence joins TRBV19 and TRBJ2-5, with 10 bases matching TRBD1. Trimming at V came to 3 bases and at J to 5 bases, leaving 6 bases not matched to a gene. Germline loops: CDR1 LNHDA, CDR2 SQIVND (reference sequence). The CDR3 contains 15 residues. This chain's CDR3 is CASSIRQGALETQYF. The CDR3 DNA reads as TGTGCCAGTAGTATCAGACAGGGGGCTTTGGAGACCCAGTACTTC. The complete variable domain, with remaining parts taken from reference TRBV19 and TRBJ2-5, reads DGGITQSPKYLFRKEGQNVTLSCEQNLNHDAMYWYRQDPGQGLRLIYYSQIVNDFQKGDIAEGYSVSREKKESFPLTVTSAQKNPTAFYLCASSIRQGALETQYFGPGTRLLVL.

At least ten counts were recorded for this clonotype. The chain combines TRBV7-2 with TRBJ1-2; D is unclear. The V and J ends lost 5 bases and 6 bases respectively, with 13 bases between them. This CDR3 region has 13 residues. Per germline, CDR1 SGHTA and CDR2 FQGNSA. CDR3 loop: CASSQTTEHGYTF. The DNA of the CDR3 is TGTGCCAGCAGCCAGACAACGGAACATGGCTACACCTTC.

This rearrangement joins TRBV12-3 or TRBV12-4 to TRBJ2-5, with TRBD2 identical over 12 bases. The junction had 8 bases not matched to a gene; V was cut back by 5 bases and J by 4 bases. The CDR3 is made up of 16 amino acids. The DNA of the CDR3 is TGTGCCAGCAGTGTCCGACTAGCGGGAGAAGGAGAGACCCAGTACTTC. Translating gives CASSVRLAGEGETQYF.

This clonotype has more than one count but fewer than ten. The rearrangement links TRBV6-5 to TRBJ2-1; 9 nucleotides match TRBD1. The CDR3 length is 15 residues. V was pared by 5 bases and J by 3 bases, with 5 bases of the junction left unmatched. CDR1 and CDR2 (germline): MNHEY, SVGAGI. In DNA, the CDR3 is TGTGCCAGCAGTAACGACAGGGGGATCTACAATGAGCAGTTCTTC. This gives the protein CASSNDRGIYNEQFF.

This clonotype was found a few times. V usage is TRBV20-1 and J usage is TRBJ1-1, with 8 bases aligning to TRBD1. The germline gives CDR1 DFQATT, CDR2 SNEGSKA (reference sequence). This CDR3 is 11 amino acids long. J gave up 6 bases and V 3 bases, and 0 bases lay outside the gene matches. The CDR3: CSARTGAEAFF. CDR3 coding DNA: TGCAGTGCTAGGACAGGGGCTGAAGCTTTCTTT.

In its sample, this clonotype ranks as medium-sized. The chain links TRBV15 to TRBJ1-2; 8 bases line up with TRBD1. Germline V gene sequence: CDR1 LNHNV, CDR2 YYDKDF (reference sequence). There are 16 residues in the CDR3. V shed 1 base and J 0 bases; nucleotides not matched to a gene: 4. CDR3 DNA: TGTGCCACCAGCAGAGGGACAGGGCTTTCTAACTATGGCTACACCTTC. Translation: CATSRGTGLSNYGYTF.

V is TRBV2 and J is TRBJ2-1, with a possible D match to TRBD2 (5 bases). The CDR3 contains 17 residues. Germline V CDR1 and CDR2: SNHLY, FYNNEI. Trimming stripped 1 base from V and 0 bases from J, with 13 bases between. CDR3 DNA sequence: TGTGCCAGCAGTGAAGAGGGCACGGGGAGCTCCTACAATGAGCAGTTCTTC. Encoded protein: CASSEEGTGSSYNEQFF.

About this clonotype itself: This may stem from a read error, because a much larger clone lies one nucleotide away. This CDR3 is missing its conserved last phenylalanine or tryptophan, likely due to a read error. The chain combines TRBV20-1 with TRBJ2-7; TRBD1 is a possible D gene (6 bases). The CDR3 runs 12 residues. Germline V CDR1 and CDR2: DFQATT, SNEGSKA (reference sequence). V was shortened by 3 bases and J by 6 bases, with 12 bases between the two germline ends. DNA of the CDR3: TGCAGTGCTAGTTACAGGGCCTCCGAGCAGTACCTC. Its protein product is CSASYRASEQYL.

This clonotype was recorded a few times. The CDR3 is CSAAGQGVTEAFF. CDR3 in DNA: TGCAGTGCGGCGGGGCAGGGCGTCACTGAAGCTTTCTTT. This sequence joins TRBV20-1 and TRBJ1-1, with D possibly TRBD1 on 5 matching bases. V was clipped by 6 bases and J by 4 bases, with 15 bases between them. Germline lookup yields CDR1 DFQATT and CDR2 SNEGSKA (reference sequence). The CDR3 is made up of 13 amino acids.

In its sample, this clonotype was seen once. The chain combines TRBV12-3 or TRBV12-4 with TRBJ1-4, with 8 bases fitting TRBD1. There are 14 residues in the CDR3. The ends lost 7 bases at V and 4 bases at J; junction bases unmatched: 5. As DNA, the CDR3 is TGTGCCAGCACCTTGGGACAGGATAATGAAAAACTGTTTTTT. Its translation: CASTLGQDNEKLFF.

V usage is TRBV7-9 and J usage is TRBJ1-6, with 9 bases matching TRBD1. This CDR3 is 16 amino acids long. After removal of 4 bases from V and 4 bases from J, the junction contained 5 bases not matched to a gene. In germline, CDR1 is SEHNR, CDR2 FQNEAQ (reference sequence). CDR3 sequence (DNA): TGTGCCAGCAGCTGGACAGGGGCGAAATATAATTCACCCCTCCACTTT. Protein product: CASSWTGAKYNSPLHF.

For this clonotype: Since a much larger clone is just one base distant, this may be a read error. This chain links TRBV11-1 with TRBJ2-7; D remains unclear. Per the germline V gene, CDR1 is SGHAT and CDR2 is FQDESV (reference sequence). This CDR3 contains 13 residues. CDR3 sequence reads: CARSLIGSYEQYF. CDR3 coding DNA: TGTGCCCGCAGCTTAATTGGGTCCTACGAGCAGTACTTC.

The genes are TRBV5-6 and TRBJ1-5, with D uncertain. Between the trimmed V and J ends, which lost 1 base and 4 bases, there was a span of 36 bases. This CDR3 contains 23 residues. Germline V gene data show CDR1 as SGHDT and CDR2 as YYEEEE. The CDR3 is CASSLRPGLAEGLEPKLNQPQHF. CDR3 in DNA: TGTGCCAGCAGCTTGAGACCGGGCCTCGCCGAAGGGTTAGAGCCGAAGTTAAATCAGCCCCAGCATTTT. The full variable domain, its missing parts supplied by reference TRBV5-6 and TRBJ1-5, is DAGVTQSPTHLIKTRGQQVTLRCSPKSGHDTVSWYQQALGQGPQFIFQYYEEEERQRGNFPDRFSGHQFPNYSSELNVNALLLGDSALYLCASSLRPGLAEGLEPKLNQPQHFGDGTRLSIL.

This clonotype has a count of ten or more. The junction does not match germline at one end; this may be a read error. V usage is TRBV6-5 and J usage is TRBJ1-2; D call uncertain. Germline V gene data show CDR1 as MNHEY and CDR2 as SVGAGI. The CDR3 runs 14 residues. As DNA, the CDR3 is TGTGCCAGCAGTCACTCTTCAGGAAGGGCTGGCTACACCTTC. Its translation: CASSHSSGRAGYTF.

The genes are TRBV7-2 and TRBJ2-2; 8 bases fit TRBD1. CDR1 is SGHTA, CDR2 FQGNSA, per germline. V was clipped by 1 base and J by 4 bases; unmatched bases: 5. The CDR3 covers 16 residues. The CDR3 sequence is CASSLEGTGGTGELFF. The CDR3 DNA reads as TGTGCCAGCAGCTTAGAGGGAACAGGGGGCACCGGGGAGCTGTTTTTT.

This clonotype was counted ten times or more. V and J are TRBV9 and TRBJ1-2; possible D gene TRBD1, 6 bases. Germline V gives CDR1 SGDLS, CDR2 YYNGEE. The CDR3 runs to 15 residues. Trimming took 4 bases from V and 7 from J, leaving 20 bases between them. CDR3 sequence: CASSHAWGRVGGYTF. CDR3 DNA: TGTGCCAGCAGCCACGCCTGGGGGCGAGTTGGTGGCTACACCTTC.

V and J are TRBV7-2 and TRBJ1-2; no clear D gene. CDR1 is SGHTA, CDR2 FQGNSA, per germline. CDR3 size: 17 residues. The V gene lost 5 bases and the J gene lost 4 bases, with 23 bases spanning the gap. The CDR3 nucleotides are TGTGCCAGCAGCGTGTACCCGAAGGGATACCCCTCCTATGGCTACACCTTC. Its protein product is CASSVYPKGYPSYGYTF. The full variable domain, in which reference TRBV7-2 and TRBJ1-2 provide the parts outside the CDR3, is GAGVSQSPSNKVTEKGKDVELRCDPISGHTALYWYRQSLGQGLEFLIYFQGNSAPDKSGLPSDRFSAERTGGSVSTLTIQRTQQEDSAVYLCASSVYPKGYPSYGYTFGSGTRLTVV.

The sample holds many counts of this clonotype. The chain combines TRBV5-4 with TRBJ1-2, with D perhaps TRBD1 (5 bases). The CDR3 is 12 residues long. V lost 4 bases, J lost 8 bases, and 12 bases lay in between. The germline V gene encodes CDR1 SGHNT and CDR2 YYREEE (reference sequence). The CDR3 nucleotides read TGTGCCAGCAGCAGGGACGGCCAGGGCTACACCTTC. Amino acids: CASSRDGQGYTF.

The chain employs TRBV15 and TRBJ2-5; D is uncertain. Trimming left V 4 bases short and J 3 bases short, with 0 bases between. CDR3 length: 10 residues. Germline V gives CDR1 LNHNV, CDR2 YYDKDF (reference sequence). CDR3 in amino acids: CATSKETQYF. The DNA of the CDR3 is TGTGCCACCAGCAAAGAGACCCAGTACTTC.

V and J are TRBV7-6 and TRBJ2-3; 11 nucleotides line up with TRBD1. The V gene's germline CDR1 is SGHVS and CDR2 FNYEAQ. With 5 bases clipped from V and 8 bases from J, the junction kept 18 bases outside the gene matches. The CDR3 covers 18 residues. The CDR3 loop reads CASSPSFRDRGSTLTQYF. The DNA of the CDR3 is TGTGCCAGCAGCCCAAGCTTCCGGGACAGGGGGAGCACACTTACGCAGTATTTT.

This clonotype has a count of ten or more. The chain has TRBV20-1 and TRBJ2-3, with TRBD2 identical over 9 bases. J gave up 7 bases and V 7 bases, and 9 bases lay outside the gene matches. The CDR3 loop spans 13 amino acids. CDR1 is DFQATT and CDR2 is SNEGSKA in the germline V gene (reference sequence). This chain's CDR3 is CSGRGGRAHTQYF. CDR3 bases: TGCAGTGGACGGGGCGGGAGGGCACATACGCAGTATTTT.

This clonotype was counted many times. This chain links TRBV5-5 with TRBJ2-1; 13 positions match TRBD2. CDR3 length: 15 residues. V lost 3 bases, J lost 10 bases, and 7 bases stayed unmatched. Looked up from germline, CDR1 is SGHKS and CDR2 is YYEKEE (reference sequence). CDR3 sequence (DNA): TGTGCCAGCAGCTCACTAGCGGGAGGGCCGCTCGAGCAGTTCTTC. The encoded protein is CASSSLAGGPLEQFF.

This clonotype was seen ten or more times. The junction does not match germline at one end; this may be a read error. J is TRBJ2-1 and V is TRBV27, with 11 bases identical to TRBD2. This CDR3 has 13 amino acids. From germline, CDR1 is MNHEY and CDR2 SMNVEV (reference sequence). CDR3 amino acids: CASSFIAGGPSVF. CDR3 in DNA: TGTGCCAGCAGTTTCATAGCGGGAGGGCCCAGCGTCTTC.

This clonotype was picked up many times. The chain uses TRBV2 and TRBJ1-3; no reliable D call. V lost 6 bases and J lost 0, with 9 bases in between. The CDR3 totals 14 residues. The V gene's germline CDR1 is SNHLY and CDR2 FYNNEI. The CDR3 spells CASSPDNSGNTIYF. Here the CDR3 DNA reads TGTGCCAGCAGCCCCGACAACTCTGGAAACACCATATATTTT. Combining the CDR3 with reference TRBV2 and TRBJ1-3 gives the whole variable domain EPEVTQTPSHQVTQMGQEVILRCVPISNHLYFYWYRQILGQKVEFLVSFYNNEISEKSEIFDDQFSVERPDGSNFTLKIRSTKLEDSAMYFCASSPDNSGNTIYFGEGSWLTVV.

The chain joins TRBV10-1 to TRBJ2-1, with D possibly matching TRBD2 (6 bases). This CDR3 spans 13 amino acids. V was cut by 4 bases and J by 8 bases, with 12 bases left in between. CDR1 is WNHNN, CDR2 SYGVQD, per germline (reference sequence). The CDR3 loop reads CASSVRAGDEQFF. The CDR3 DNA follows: TGCGCCAGCAGTGTGAGAGCGGGCGATGAGCAGTTCTTC.